This T cell receptor (beta chain) was captured by sequencing in a study of T-cell memory formation after mild COVID-19. The wider study: TCR clusters were largely donor specific.

This clonotype was seen at least ten times. Its antigen is still unknown. Trimming took off 1 base at V and 4 bases at J, with 8 bases between the two ends. The CDR3 sequence is 15 residues long. Germline CDR1 and CDR2: SGHTA and FQGNSA. Points from the study as a whole: CD4+ contracting clones were mainly CM and EM; CD8+ ones, EMRA. Researchers could not confirm that second-wave clones peaking on day 37 targeted SARS-CoV-2.

Amplification by 5'RACE using constant-segment primers produced TCR alpha and TCR beta cDNA libraries that carried sample barcodes and UMIs. TCRdb redid the calling of the 5' RACE reads with MiXCR, one entry per CDR3 protein. The sample contains around 35,000 distinct CDR3 sequences, 7.7% of which appear only once. J is TRBJ2-6 and V is TRBV7-2; no clear D gene. Sequencing input: PBMCs or a T cell subset sorted from them (not recorded which). The TCR was taken from a man younger than 35 who had mild COVID-19 (a few samples of this study predate the infection). Cell type and time point are not known. In DNA, the CDR3 is TGTGCCAGCAGCTTAGACTTTTCAGGGGCCAACGTCCTGACTTTC. The encoded protein is CASSLDFSGANVLTF.